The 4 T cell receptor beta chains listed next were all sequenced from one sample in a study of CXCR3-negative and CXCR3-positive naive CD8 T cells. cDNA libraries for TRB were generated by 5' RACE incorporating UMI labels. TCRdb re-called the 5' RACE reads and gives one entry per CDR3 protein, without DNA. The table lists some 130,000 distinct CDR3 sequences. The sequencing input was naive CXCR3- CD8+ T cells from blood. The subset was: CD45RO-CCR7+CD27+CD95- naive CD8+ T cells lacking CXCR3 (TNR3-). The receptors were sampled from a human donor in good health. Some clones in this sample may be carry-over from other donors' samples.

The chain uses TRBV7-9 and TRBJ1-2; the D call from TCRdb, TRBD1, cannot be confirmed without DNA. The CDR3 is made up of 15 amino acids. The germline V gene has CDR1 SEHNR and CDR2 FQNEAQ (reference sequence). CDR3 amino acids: CASVVSGQGRYGYTF.

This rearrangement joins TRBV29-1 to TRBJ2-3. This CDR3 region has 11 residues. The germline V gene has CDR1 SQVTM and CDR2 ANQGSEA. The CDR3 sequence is CSVEETDTQYF.

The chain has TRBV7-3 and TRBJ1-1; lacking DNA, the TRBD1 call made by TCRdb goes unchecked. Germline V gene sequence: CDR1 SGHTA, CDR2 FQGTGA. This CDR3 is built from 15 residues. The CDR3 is CASSFYPGQGYVAFF.

The CDR3 here is CASSLRTGVSEQFF. The gene calls are TRBV28 and TRBJ2-1; no DNA is available, so the TRBD1 call from TCRdb remains unchecked. The length of the CDR3 is 14 residues. Germline CDR1 and CDR2: MDHEN and SYDVKM.